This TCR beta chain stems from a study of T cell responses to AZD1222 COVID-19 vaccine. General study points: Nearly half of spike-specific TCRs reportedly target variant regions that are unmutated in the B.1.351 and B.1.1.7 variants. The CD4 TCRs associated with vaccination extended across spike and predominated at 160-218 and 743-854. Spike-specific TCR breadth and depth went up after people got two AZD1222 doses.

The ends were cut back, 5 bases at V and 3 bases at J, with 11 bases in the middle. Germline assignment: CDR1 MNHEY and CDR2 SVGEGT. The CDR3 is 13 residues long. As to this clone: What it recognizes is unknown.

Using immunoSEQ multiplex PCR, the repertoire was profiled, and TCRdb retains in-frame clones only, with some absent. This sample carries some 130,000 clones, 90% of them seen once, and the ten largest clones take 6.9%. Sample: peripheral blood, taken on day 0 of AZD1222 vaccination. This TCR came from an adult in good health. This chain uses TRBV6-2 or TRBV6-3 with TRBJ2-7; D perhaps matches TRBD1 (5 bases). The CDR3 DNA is TGTGCCAGCAGTAGACAGTTAGTCTACGAGCAGTACTTC. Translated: CASSRQLVYEQYF.